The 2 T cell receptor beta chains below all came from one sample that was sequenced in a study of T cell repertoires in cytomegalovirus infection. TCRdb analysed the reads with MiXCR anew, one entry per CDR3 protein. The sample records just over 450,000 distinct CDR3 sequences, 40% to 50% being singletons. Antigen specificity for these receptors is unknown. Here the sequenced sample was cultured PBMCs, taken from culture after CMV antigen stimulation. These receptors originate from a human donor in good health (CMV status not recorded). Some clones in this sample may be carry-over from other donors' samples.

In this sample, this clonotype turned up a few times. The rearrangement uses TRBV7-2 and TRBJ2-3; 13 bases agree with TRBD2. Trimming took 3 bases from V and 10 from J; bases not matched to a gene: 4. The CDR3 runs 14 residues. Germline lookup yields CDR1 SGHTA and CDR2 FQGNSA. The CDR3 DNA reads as TGTGCCAGCAGCTTCCGGACTAGCGGGAGATCGCAGTATTTT. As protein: CASSFRTSGRSQYF.

CDR3: CASSLRQGAHYEQFF. The CDR3 nucleotides read TGTGCCAGCAGCCTTCGACAGGGGGCGCACTATGAGCAGTTCTTC. The V gene is TRBV7-4, the J gene TRBJ2-1; TRBD1 matches at 10 bases. The length of the CDR3 is 15 residues. After removal of 5 bases from V and 8 bases from J, the junction contained 9 bases not matched to a gene. Germline assignment: CDR1 SGHVT and CDR2 SQSDAQ.